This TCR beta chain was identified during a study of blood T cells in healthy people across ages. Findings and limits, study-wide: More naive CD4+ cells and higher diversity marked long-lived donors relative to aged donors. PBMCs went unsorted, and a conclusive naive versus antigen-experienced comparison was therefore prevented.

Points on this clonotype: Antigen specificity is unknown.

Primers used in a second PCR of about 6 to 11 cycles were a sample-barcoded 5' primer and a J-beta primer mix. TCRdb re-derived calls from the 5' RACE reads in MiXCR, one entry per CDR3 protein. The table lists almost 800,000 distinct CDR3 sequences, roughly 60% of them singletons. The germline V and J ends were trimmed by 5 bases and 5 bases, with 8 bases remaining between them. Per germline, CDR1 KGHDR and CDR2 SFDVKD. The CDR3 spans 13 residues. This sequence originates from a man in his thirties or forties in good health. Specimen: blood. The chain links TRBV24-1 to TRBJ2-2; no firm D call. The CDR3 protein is CATSGRETGELFF. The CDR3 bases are TGTGCCACCAGTGGTCGTGAGACCGGGGAGCTGTTTTTT.